The rows below give T cell receptor beta chains drawn from one sample of a study of T cells after yellow fever vaccination. MiXCR was run by TCRdb on the 5' RACE reads, yielding one entry per CDR3 protein. The sample includes 300,000 to 400,000 distinct CDR3 sequences, 6.2% of them seen just once. Source: PBMCs, taken 5 days after the yellow fever booster vaccination. These receptors were obtained from a man aged 25 to 40 who received the YFV17D yellow fever vaccine. Each CDR3 is given with its conserved first and last residue. A D gene is named only where the DNA matches it firmly. Size is stated for part of the rows, as once, few or many counts, or as a class when the clone is expanded.

d_gene,j_gene,abundance,v_gene,CDR3aa,CDR3nt
TRBD1,TRBJ1-1,few,TRBV5-1,CASSSRQGVYTEAFF,TGCGCCAGCAGCTCTAGACAGGGGGTGTACACTGAAGCTTTCTTT
.,TRBJ1-3,few,TRBV12-3/TRBV12-4,CASSYAPSYSGNTIYF,TGTGCCAGCAGCTATGCCCCCTCCTACTCTGGAAACACCATATATTTT
.,TRBJ2-5,many,TRBV29-1,CSVDRGAETQYF,TGCAGCGTTGACCGCGGGGCAGAGACCCAGTACTTC
.,TRBJ2-5,many,TRBV20-1,CSASDRPQLETQYF,TGCAGTGCTTCCGACAGGCCGCAGCTGGAGACCCAGTACTTC
TRBD1,TRBJ2-6,many,TRBV5-1,CASSITGTGSANVLTF,TGCGCCAGCAGCATAACCGGGACAGGCTCCGCCAACGTCCTGACTTTC
.,TRBJ1-2,.,TRBV5-4,CASSLVHGTANGYTF,TGTGCCAGCAGCTTGGTTCACGGGACGGCCAATGGCTACACCTTC
TRBD1,TRBJ2-1,many,TRBV12-3/TRBV12-4,CASSSTGGEQFF,TGTGCCAGCAGCTCCACAGGGGGTGAGCAGTTCTTC
.,TRBJ2-7,many,TRBV5-1,CASSLVVTGYEQYF,TGCGCCAGCAGCTTGGTCGTGACAGGCTACGAGCAGTACTTC
TRBD1,TRBJ2-1,.,TRBV7-2,CASSLGQVTGLFWFF,TGTGCCAGCAGCTTAGGGCAGGTGACAGGGCTATTTTGGTTCTTC
TRBD2,TRBJ2-5,few,TRBV27,CATRSLGGRRGETQYF,TGTGCCACCCGTTCCCTTGGCGGGAGACGGGGAGAGACCCAGTACTTC
.,TRBJ1-1,few,TRBV20-1,CSADTGTANTEAFF,TGCAGTGCCGATACCGGGACGGCGAACACTGAAGCTTTCTTT
TRBD2,TRBJ2-5,many,TRBV10-3,CAISEGRTGTRQETQYF,TGTGCCATCAGTGAGGGAAGGACCGGGACTAGGCAAGAGACCCAGTACTTC
TRBD1,TRBJ2-7,few,TRBV20-1,CSASSGTDYEQYF,TGCAGTGCGTCTTCCGGGACAGATTACGAGCAGTACTTC
TRBD2,TRBJ2-1,few,TRBV20-1,CSPSGRDYNEQFF,TGCAGCCCTAGCGGGAGGGACTACAATGAGCAGTTCTTC
.,TRBJ2-3,many,TRBV10-2,CASSRKLTDTQYF,TGCGCCAGCAGTAGGAAACTCACAGATACGCAGTATTTT
.,TRBJ1-2,many,TRBV5-1,CASSSDTGIYGYTF,TGCGCCAGCAGCTCCGACACAGGGATCTATGGCTACACCTTC
.,TRBJ2-1,few,TRBV29-1,CSVLRGEQFF,TGCAGCGTTCTTAGGGGCGAGCAGTTCTTC
TRBD2,TRBJ2-2,many,TRBV4-3,CASNRLNHRTSGSTGELFF,TGCGCCTCCAACCGTCTTAATCATCGGACTAGCGGGAGTACTGGGGAGCTGTTTTTT
TRBD1,TRBJ2-1,.,TRBV7-6,CASNTGQGTYNEQFF,TGTGCCAGCAACACGGGACAGGGGACCTACAATGAGCAGTTCTTC
.,TRBJ2-1,many,TRBV5-4,CASSAGDSTFYNEQFF,TGTGCCAGCAGCGCCGGGGACTCGACCTTCTACAATGAGCAGTTCTTC
TRBD1,TRBJ2-7,.,TRBV3-1,CASSDRGIYEQYF,TGTGCCAGCAGCGACAGGGGAATCTACGAGCAGTACTTC
.,TRBJ1-4,.,TRBV12-3/TRBV12-4,CASSFSTREKLFF,TGTGCCAGCAGTTTCTCGACACGTGAAAAACTGTTTTTT
TRBD2,TRBJ2-7,many,TRBV20-1,CSADAAGVSTYEQYF,TGCAGTGCTGATGCCGCGGGAGTCTCAACCTACGAGCAGTACTTC
TRBD1,TRBJ1-6,.,TRBV7-6,CASSSGQPNQNSPLHF,TGTGCCAGCAGCTCGGGACAGCCCAATCAGAATTCACCCCTCCACTTT